Below, 4 T cell receptor beta chains from the same sample are listed, as sequenced in a study of blood T cell repertoires in COVID-19. The protocol was immunoSEQ multiplex PCR, while the TCRdb copy is restricted to in-frame clones and leaves out a portion. The sample carries roughly 99,000 clones, less than 85% recorded once. The sequenced material came from peripheral blood. The receptors here all came from a woman over 75 with active or convalescent COVID-19.

The rearrangement uses TRBV2 and TRBJ2-3, with 9 bases identical to TRBD2. Trimming cost V 2 bases and J 5 bases; bases outside gene matches: 8. CDR3 length: 16 amino acids. CDR1 and CDR2 from the germline V gene are SNHLY and FYNNEI. As DNA, the CDR3 is TGTGCCAGCAGTGAACGGGCTAGCGGGAAGGTAGATACGCAGTATTTT. Its protein is CASSERASGKVDTQYF.

The chain is built from TRBV4-2 and TRBJ1-6; no firm D call. CDR1 is LGHNA, CDR2 YNFKEQ, per germline. The V end was cut by 4 bases, the J end by 6 bases, with 10 bases between. The CDR3 is 14 residues long. CDR3 DNA sequence: TGTGCCAGCAGCCCAGACCGTTTTAATTCACCCCTCCACTTT. This gives the protein CASSPDRFNSPLHF.

The chain links TRBV28 to TRBJ1-1; 10 nucleotides match TRBD1. Losses at the gene ends were 6 bases for V and 3 bases for J; bases not matched to a gene: 7. The CDR3 sequence is 15 residues long. Germline V CDR1 and CDR2: MDHEN, SYDVKM. The chain's CDR3 is CASRPGQGRYTEAFF. DNA of the CDR3: TGTGCCAGCAGGCCGGGACAGGGGAGGTACACTGAAGCTTTCTTT.

V usage is TRBV7-9 and J usage is TRBJ1-4, with D perhaps matching TRBD1 (6 bases). CDR1 and CDR2 from the germline V gene are SEHNR and FQNEAQ (reference sequence). Trimming removed 2 bases at V and 0 bases at J, with 7 bases between. The CDR3 consists of 15 residues. CDR3 sequence reads: CASSLWTATNEKLFF. In DNA, the CDR3 is TGTGCCAGCAGCTTATGGACAGCAACTAATGAAAAACTGTTTTTT.